The 28 T cell receptor beta chains below were found in one sample sequenced in a study of blood T cell repertoires in COVID-19. Generated by immunoSEQ multiplex PCR, the TCRdb table keeps only in-frame clones and is missing some. The sample records 490,000 or so clones, 88% being singletons. Sequencing used PBMCs or T cells enriched from blood (not recorded which). All receptors come from a woman aged 60-75 years who had recovered from COVID-19.

This sequence joins TRBV4-2 and TRBJ1-1; 7 positions match TRBD1. Germline CDR1 reads LGHNA; CDR2 reads YNFKEQ. V gave up 4 bases and J gave up 4 bases; unmatched junction bases: 6. There are 14 residues in the CDR3. DNA of the CDR3: TGTGCCAGCAGCCTCGCGACAGGGTCCACTGAAGCTTTCTTT. It encodes CASSLATGSTEAFF.

About this clone itself: One end of the junction varies from germline; a read error may be responsible. This chain joins TRBV2 and TRBJ1-1, with TRBD1 identical over 7 bases. The CDR3 runs to 17 residues. Germline V gene lookup returns CDR1 SNHLY and CDR2 FYNNEI. CDR3 nucleotide sequence: TGTGCCAGCAGGGAAGCAGGGGGAAGGAGATCTTACACTGAAGCTTTCTTT. Its translation is CASREAGGRRSYTEAFF.

The V gene is TRBV5-1, the J gene TRBJ2-7, with TRBD1 identical over 7 bases. With 0 bases clipped from V and 3 bases from J, the junction kept 6 bases outside the gene matches. This CDR3 has 15 amino acids. Germline lookup yields CDR1 SGHRS and CDR2 YFSETQ. In DNA form, the CDR3 reads TGCGCCAGCAGCTTGGGATTCGGGACAGACTACGAGCAGTACTTC. This translates into CASSLGFGTDYEQYF.

V is TRBV6-5 and J is TRBJ1-5; D is undetermined. The V end lost 7 bases, the J end lost 5 bases, and 18 bases lay between the germline ends. The CDR3 consists of 15 residues. Per the germline V gene, CDR1 is MNHEY and CDR2 is SVGAGI. For the CDR3, the DNA is TGTGCCAGCACAAACTCTTGGGCTGTGGATCAGCCCCAGCATTTT. Its protein product is CASTNSWAVDQPQHF.

This clone was counted a few times. V and J are TRBV18 and TRBJ1-6; a weak D match, TRBD1 (5 bases). This CDR3 region has 16 residues. Trimming shortened V by 6 bases and J by 2 bases, and 14 bases separated the two germline ends. Germline V CDR1 and CDR2: KGHSH, LQKENI. The CDR3 nucleotides are TGTGCCAGCTCCCCGGGCGGGGGACCCTATAATTCACCCCTCCACTTT. It is translated as CASSPGGGPYNSPLHF.

V usage is TRBV12-5 and J usage is TRBJ1-3; D is uncertain. The V gene's germline CDR1 is LGHNT and CDR2 FRNRAP. The germline V and J ends were trimmed by 7 bases and 4 bases, with 14 bases remaining between them. This CDR3 comprises 14 residues. The CDR3 region is CASAPGLGGNTIYF. The CDR3 nucleotides read TGTGCTAGTGCTCCGGGGTTGGGGGGAAACACCATATATTTT.

This rearrangement joins TRBV5-6 to TRBJ2-6; tentative D call: TRBD2 (7 bases). V lost 0 bases, J lost 2 bases, and 9 bases lay in between. Per germline, CDR1 SGHDT and CDR2 YYEEEE. CDR3 length: 16 amino acids. The CDR3 coding sequence is TGTGCCAGCAGCTTGGGCGGGGGCACTGGGGCCAACGTCCTGACTTTC. The encoded protein is CASSLGGGTGANVLTF.

The table lists this clone with a few counts. The rearrangement links TRBV9 to TRBJ2-3; TRBD2 aligns across 10 bases. Germline V lookup: CDR1 SGDLS, CDR2 YYNGEE. The CDR3 loop spans 16 amino acids. Trimming at V came to 4 bases and at J to 5 bases, leaving 10 bases not matched to a gene. The CDR3 DNA reads as TGTGCCAGCAGCCCACTCGGACTAGCGGTCCTAGATACGCAGTATTTT. It translates to CASSPLGLAVLDTQYF.

The CDR3 nucleotides read TGTGCCAGCACCGCACAGGGGATGAAGCATTCACCCCTCCACTTT. Protein product: CASTAQGMKHSPLHF. V is TRBV2 and J is TRBJ1-6, with 7 bases aligning to TRBD1. The CDR3 has 15 amino acids. Trimming removed 7 bases from V and 8 bases from J; junction bases left unmatched: 11. The germline gives CDR1 SNHLY, CDR2 FYNNEI.

This clone was found once. V and J are TRBV6-5 and TRBJ1-1, with D unclear. Trimming took 7 bases from V and 1 from J, leaving 16 bases between them. Germline CDR1 reads MNHEY; CDR2 reads SVGAGI. This CDR3 comprises 15 residues. The CDR3 reads CASTYGLLSNTEAFF. Here the CDR3 DNA reads TGTGCCAGCACGTACGGGTTGCTCTCGAACACTGAAGCTTTCTTT.

V and J are TRBV5-1 and TRBJ2-7; tentatively, D is TRBD1 (6 bases). The CDR3 covers 13 residues. Germline assignment: CDR1 SGHRS and CDR2 YFSETQ. Trimming cost V 4 bases and J 6 bases, with 14 bases left between them. The CDR3 DNA follows: TGCGCCAGCAGCAGACAGGTGTCCGGCGAGCAGTACTTC. Encoded protein: CASSRQVSGEQYF.

This chain links TRBV29-1 with TRBJ2-2, with D tentatively TRBD1 (6 bases). Deletions cut 5 bases from V and 0 bases from J, with 10 bases between. There are 14 residues in the CDR3. In germline, CDR1 is SQVTM, CDR2 ANQGSEA. In DNA, the CDR3 is TGCAGCGTTATCAGGGGATCGAACACCGGGGAGCTGTTTTTT. Translated: CSVIRGSNTGELFF.

CDR3 amino acids: CASRGHLNEQFF. CDR3 DNA sequence: TGTGCCAGCAGGGGACACCTCAATGAGCAGTTCTTC. The chain recombines TRBV6-5 with TRBJ2-1, with D possibly being TRBD1 (6 bases). Germline CDR1 and CDR2: MNHEY and SVGAGI. CDR3 length equals 12 residues. V lost 6 bases and J 6 bases, leaving 9 bases between the germline ends.

V is TRBV10-3 and J is TRBJ1-3; possible D gene TRBD1, 5 bases. V was trimmed by 7 bases and J by 1 base, leaving 11 bases between them. This CDR3 comprises 14 residues. CDR1 ENHRY and CDR2 SYGVKD come from the germline V gene. The CDR3, as DNA: TGTGCCATCACTGTTGACAGATCTGGAAACACCATATATTTT. It encodes CAITVDRSGNTIYF.

Details on this clone: Other DNA sequences within the sample encode an identical CDR3. V is TRBV28 and J is TRBJ1-1; D is perhaps TRBD1 (5 bases). Germline CDR1 and CDR2: MDHEN and SYDVKM. The CDR3 loop spans 12 amino acids. Trimming cost V 3 bases and J 5 bases, with 7 bases left between them. Written as DNA, the CDR3 is TGTGCCAGCAGTTTCGGGGGTACTGAAGCTTTCTTT. Protein product: CASSFGGTEAFF.

The CDR3 loop is CASGPGGEQYF. The CDR3 region has the DNA TGTGCTAGTGGTCCGGGGGGCGAGCAGTACTTC. This rearrangement joins TRBV12-5 to TRBJ2-7, with TRBD2 identical over 7 bases. The germline gives CDR1 LGHNT, CDR2 FRNRAP. J gave up 6 bases and V 5 bases, and 1 base lay outside the gene matches. The CDR3 is made up of 11 amino acids.

This clone showed up just a few times. The chain couples TRBV6-5 to TRBJ2-7; possibly TRBD1 for D (5 bases). The CDR3 is made up of 13 amino acids. CDR1 MNHEY and CDR2 SVGAGI come from the germline V gene. V gave up 4 bases and J gave up 8 bases, with 15 bases separating them. CDR3 sequence (DNA): TGTGCCAGCAGTTCCGAGAAGGGGTCAAAGCAGTACTTC. This codes for CASSSEKGSKQYF.

The chain recombines TRBV7-9 with TRBJ1-3; perhaps TRBD1 as D (5 bases). Germline CDR1 reads SEHNR; CDR2 reads FQNEAQ (reference sequence). Trimming took 7 bases from V and 0 from J, leaving 13 bases between them. The CDR3 runs 15 residues. The CDR3 sequence: CASKPGASSGNTIYF. CDR3 sequence (DNA): TGTGCCAGCAAACCTGGGGCGAGCTCTGGAAACACCATATATTTT.

This clone was counted between two and nine times. This rearrangement joins TRBV29-1 to TRBJ1-2; D remains ambiguous. Trimming removed 5 bases at V and 8 bases at J, with 12 bases between. The CDR3 extends over 11 amino acids. Germline V gene sequence: CDR1 SQVTM, CDR2 ANQGSEA. The CDR3 here is CSVQSGGGYTF. CDR3 nucleotide sequence: TGCAGCGTTCAGTCGGGAGGAGGCTACACCTTC.

This sequence joins TRBV12-3 or TRBV12-4 and TRBJ1-6; D ambiguous. The V end lost 5 bases, the J end lost 12 bases, and 11 bases lay between the germline ends. CDR3 length: 12 amino acids. CDR3 region: CASSPPMLPLHF. CDR3 sequence (DNA): TGTGCCAGCAGTCCCCCTATGTTACCCCTCCACTTT.

The rearrangement joins TRBV4-1 to TRBJ2-1, with D maybe TRBD2 (5 bases). V lost 0 bases, J lost 3 bases, and 12 bases lay in between. CDR1 is MGHRA, CDR2 YSYEKL, per germline. The CDR3 runs 16 residues. The CDR3 region is CASSQDPSGLYNEQFF. The CDR3 region has the DNA TGCGCCAGCAGCCAAGATCCCAGCGGCCTCTACAATGAGCAGTTCTTC.

The chain links TRBV7-8 to TRBJ1-2; D is unresolved. Trimming removed 1 base from V and 5 bases from J, with 14 bases in between. Germline V gene sequence: CDR1 SGHVS, CDR2 FQNEAQ. This CDR3 spans 15 amino acids. In DNA, the CDR3 is TGTGCCAGCAGCTTAGATGGGCTTTGGGTATATGGCTACACCTTC. Translation: CASSLDGLWVYGYTF.

The chain is built from TRBV7-2 and TRBJ1-5; D not certain. CDR1 and CDR2 from the germline V gene are SGHTA and FQGNSA. The CDR3 consists of 15 residues. V gave up 6 bases and J gave up 0 bases, with 12 bases separating them. The CDR3 protein is CASRPSSHSNQPQHF. For the CDR3, the DNA is TGTGCCAGCAGACCATCCAGTCATAGCAATCAGCCCCAGCATTTT.

This rearrangement joins TRBV19 to TRBJ2-1; TRBD1 agrees at 10 bases. Germline V gene lookup returns CDR1 LNHDA and CDR2 SQIVND (reference sequence). The CDR3 is 15 residues long. V dropped 9 bases and J dropped 7; count of bases not matched to a gene: 12. Here the CDR3 reads CASSGTGVGENEQFF. As DNA, the CDR3 is TGTGCCAGCTCCGGGACAGGGGTAGGAGAGAATGAGCAGTTCTTC. The variable domain in full, with the rest retrieved from reference TRBV19 and TRBJ2-1, is DGGITQSPKYLFRKEGQNVTLSCEQNLNHDAMYWYRQDPGQGLRLIYYSQIVNDFQKGDIAEGYSVSREKKESFPLTVTSAQKNPTAFYLCASSGTGVGENEQFFGPGTRLTVL.

The chain employs TRBV10-3 and TRBJ2-1; D is undetermined. V lost 0 bases to trimming and J lost 0 bases, with 9 bases between them. CDR1 ENHRY and CDR2 SYGVKD come from the germline V gene. The CDR3 runs to 16 residues. The CDR3 coding sequence is TGTGCCATCAGTGAGTCCGATCTGAGCTCCTACAATGAGCAGTTCTTC. Its translation: CAISESDLSSYNEQFF.

This chain uses TRBV30 with TRBJ1-3; D ambiguous. Trimming took 5 bases from V and 4 from J, leaving 15 bases between them. The CDR3 runs 14 residues. The V gene's germline CDR1 is GTSNPN and CDR2 SVGIG (reference sequence). CDR3 in DNA: TGTGCCTGGGCTCACGCGGGGAGAGGAAACACCATATATTTT. It is translated as CAWAHAGRGNTIYF.

The chain has TRBV10-3 and TRBJ2-2; a weak D match, TRBD2 (6 bases). Trimming cost V 3 bases and J 8 bases, with 13 bases left between them. This CDR3 spans 14 amino acids. Germline V gene sequence: CDR1 ENHRY, CDR2 SYGVKD. The CDR3, as DNA: TGTGCCATCAGTGAAACGACGGGAGTTGGGGAGCTGTTTTTT. Amino acids: CAISETTGVGELFF.

The chain is built from TRBV5-1 and TRBJ1-2; D unclear. CDR3 length: 13 residues. Germline-derived CDR1 and CDR2 are SGHRS and YFSETQ. V was cut by 0 bases and J by 7 bases, with 10 bases left in between. Here the CDR3 DNA reads TGCGCCAGCAGCTTGGATGGGGAGACTGGCTACACCTTC. It is translated as CASSLDGETGYTF.